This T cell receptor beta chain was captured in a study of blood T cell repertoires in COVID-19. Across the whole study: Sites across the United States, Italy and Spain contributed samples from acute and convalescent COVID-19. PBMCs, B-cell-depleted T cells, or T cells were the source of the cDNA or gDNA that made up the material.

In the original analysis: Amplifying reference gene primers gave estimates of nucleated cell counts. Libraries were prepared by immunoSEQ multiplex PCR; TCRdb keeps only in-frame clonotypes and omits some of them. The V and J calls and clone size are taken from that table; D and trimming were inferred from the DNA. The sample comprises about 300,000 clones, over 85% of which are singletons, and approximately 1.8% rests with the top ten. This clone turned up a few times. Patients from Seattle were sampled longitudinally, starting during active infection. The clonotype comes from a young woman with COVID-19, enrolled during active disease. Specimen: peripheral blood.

CDR3 protein: CASSQDRAGAGRGEAFF. As DNA, the CDR3 is TGCGCCAGCAGCCAAGATAGGGCAGGGGCAGGAAGGGGTGAAGCTTTCTTT. The chain is built from TRBV4-3 and TRBJ1-1; tentative D call: TRBD1 (6 bases). Looked up from germline, CDR1 is LGHNA and CDR2 is YSLEER. The CDR3 sequence is 17 residues long. The V and J ends lost 0 bases and 7 bases respectively, with 21 bases between them.